These T cell receptor beta chains were read from a single sample in a study of blood T cell repertoires in COVID-19. Sequencing used immunoSEQ multiplex PCR; TCRdb keeps in-frame clones, though not all of them. This table holds 400,000 to 500,000 clones, over 75% found once. Sample: PBMCs or T cells enriched from blood (not recorded which). The receptors originated from a woman between 40 and 55 years old who had recovered from COVID-19. Each CDR3 is given with its conserved first and last residue. The D gene is left open where the match is weak. Clone sizes are given selectively: once, few, many, or a class where the clone is expanded.

abundance: .
d_gene: TRBD2
v_gene: TRBV5-5
j_gene: TRBJ2-7
CDR3nt: TGTGCCAGCAGCTTACGTAAGCTAGCGGGAGGTAACGAGCAGTACTTC
CDR3aa: CASSLRKLAGGNEQYF

abundance: .
d_gene: TRBD2
v_gene: TRBV6-2/TRBV6-3
j_gene: TRBJ2-7
CDR3nt: TGTGCCAGCAGTTCCCGGACTAGCGGACCCACCTACGAGCAGTACTTC
CDR3aa: CASSSRTSGPTYEQYF

abundance: .
d_gene: .
v_gene: TRBV4-3
j_gene: TRBJ1-2
CDR3nt: TGCGCCAGCAGCCCGCAGGGCCTAAAGTATGGCTACACCTTC
CDR3aa: CASSPQGLKYGYTF

abundance: .
d_gene: TRBD1
v_gene: TRBV29-1
j_gene: TRBJ1-1
CDR3nt: TGCAGCGTTATGGACAGGGGCGGAAGCACTGAAGCTTTCTTT
CDR3aa: CSVMDRGGSTEAFF

abundance: .
d_gene: .
v_gene: TRBV18
j_gene: TRBJ2-5
CDR3nt: TGTGCCAGCTCGCGGGGTTTAGGTTCGGAGACCCAGTACTTC
CDR3aa: CASSRGLGSETQYF

abundance: .
d_gene: .
v_gene: TRBV7-8
j_gene: TRBJ1-1
CDR3nt: TGTGCCAGCAGCCCAGGGTGGCTGACTGAAGCTTTCTTT
CDR3aa: CASSPGWLTEAFF

abundance: .
d_gene: .
v_gene: TRBV5-6
j_gene: TRBJ1-3
CDR3nt: TGTGCCAGCAGCTTGTACAGGATCGGAAACACCATATATTTT
CDR3aa: CASSLYRIGNTIYF

abundance: .
d_gene: TRBD2
v_gene: TRBV19
j_gene: TRBJ2-3
CDR3nt: TGTGCCACCACTAGCGGGAGATTTTTGAGCACAGATACGCAGTATTTT
CDR3aa: CATTSGRFLSTDTQYF

abundance: once
d_gene: .
v_gene: TRBV25-1
j_gene: TRBJ1-2
CDR3nt: TGTGCCAGCAGTGAATTCGGATGGACAGAGGCTAACTATGGCTACACCTTC
CDR3aa: CASSEFGWTEANYGYTF

abundance: .
d_gene: TRBD1
v_gene: TRBV19
j_gene: TRBJ1-5
CDR3nt: TGTGCCAGTAGTACGGACAGGGGTGTTAGCAATCAGCCCCAGCATTTT
CDR3aa: CASSTDRGVSNQPQHF

abundance: .
d_gene: TRBD2
v_gene: TRBV19
j_gene: TRBJ2-2
CDR3nt: TGTGCCAGTAGATGGGCGGGAGAAACCGGGGAGCTGTTTTTT
CDR3aa: CASRWAGETGELFF

abundance: .
d_gene: .
v_gene: TRBV4-3
j_gene: TRBJ2-6
CDR3nt: TGCGCCAGCAGCCAATCTGGCCACTCTGGGGCCAACGTCCTGACTTTC
CDR3aa: CASSQSGHSGANVLTF

abundance: .
d_gene: .
v_gene: TRBV5-1
j_gene: TRBJ1-1
CDR3nt: TGCGCCAGCAGCTTGGCTGGGGGGAGCACTGAAGCTTTCTTT
CDR3aa: CASSLAGGSTEAFF

abundance: .
d_gene: .
v_gene: TRBV18
j_gene: TRBJ2-5
CDR3nt: TGTGCCAGCTCACCGACTGCTCAAGAGACCCAGTACTTC
CDR3aa: CASSPTAQETQYF

abundance: .
d_gene: TRBD2
v_gene: TRBV24-1
j_gene: TRBJ2-2
CDR3nt: TGTGCCACCAGTGAGCCTAGCGGAGGGAACACCGGGGAGCTGTTTTTT
CDR3aa: CATSEPSGGNTGELFF

abundance: .
d_gene: TRBD1
v_gene: TRBV7-2
j_gene: TRBJ1-6
CDR3nt: TGTGCCAGCAGCCATGAAGTAGGACAGGGAAGGACACCCCTCCACTTT
CDR3aa: CASSHEVGQGRTPLHF

abundance: .
d_gene: TRBD2
v_gene: TRBV5-1
j_gene: TRBJ2-1
CDR3nt: TGCGCCAGCGGAAGCGGGAGGAGGTCCTTTGGGGATGAGCAGTTCTTC
CDR3aa: CASGSGRRSFGDEQFF

abundance: .
d_gene: TRBD1
v_gene: TRBV12-3/TRBV12-4
j_gene: TRBJ1-5
CDR3nt: TGTGCCAGCAGTTCCAGGGGGCTTCAGCCCCAGCATTTT
CDR3aa: CASSSRGLQPQHF

abundance: .
d_gene: .
v_gene: TRBV6-2/TRBV6-3
j_gene: TRBJ2-6
CDR3nt: TGTGCCAGCAGTTACCACCCGGGAAGGGCAACCTCTGGGGCCAACGTCCTGACTTTC
CDR3aa: CASSYHPGRATSGANVLTF

abundance: .
d_gene: TRBD1
v_gene: TRBV18
j_gene: TRBJ1-4
CDR3nt: TGTGCCAGCTCACCCTCCTTAACAGGGGGGGCAACTAATGAAAAACTGTTTTTT
CDR3aa: CASSPSLTGGATNEKLFF

abundance: .
d_gene: TRBD2
v_gene: TRBV24-1
j_gene: TRBJ2-3
CDR3nt: TGTGCCACCAGTGACCCCGGGACTAGCGGGAGGGCCGGGTTCACAGATACGCAGTATTTT
CDR3aa: CATSDPGTSGRAGFTDTQYF

abundance: .
d_gene: TRBD2
v_gene: TRBV5-4
j_gene: TRBJ2-1
CDR3nt: TGTGCCAGCAGCTTCGGGAAGCGGGAGAATGGTGAGCAGTTCTTC
CDR3aa: CASSFGKRENGEQFF

abundance: .
d_gene: TRBD1
v_gene: TRBV7-6
j_gene: TRBJ2-7
CDR3nt: TGTGCCAGCAGCTTATCAGGGGGACAGCTAGCCTCCTACGAGCAGTACTTC
CDR3aa: CASSLSGGQLASYEQYF

abundance: once
d_gene: .
v_gene: TRBV2
j_gene: TRBJ1-5
CDR3nt: TGTGCCAGCACAGTAGCAGGGCAGCCCCAGCATTTT
CDR3aa: CASTVAGQPQHF

abundance: few
d_gene: TRBD1
v_gene: TRBV4-3
j_gene: TRBJ1-2
CDR3nt: TGCGCCAGCAGCCAAGAAACACAGGGGGCTATTAACTATGGCTACACCTTC
CDR3aa: CASSQETQGAINYGYTF

abundance: .
d_gene: TRBD2
v_gene: TRBV28
j_gene: TRBJ2-5
CDR3nt: TGTGCCAGCAACCTAGCGGGTCACAAAGAGACCCAGTACTTC
CDR3aa: CASNLAGHKETQYF

abundance: .
d_gene: TRBD2
v_gene: TRBV14
j_gene: TRBJ2-1
CDR3nt: TGTGCCAGCAGCCTCACTAGCGGGAGGAGGAATGAGCAGTTCTTC
CDR3aa: CASSLTSGRRNEQFF

abundance: once
d_gene: TRBD2
v_gene: TRBV24-1
j_gene: TRBJ2-1
CDR3nt: TGTGCCACCAGTGATTCCCACTTGACTAGCGGAGCCAACAATGAGCAGTTCTTC
CDR3aa: CATSDSHLTSGANNEQFF

abundance: few
d_gene: .
v_gene: TRBV5-1
j_gene: TRBJ2-7
CDR3nt: TGCGCCAGCAGCTTGTTAGCGCAAGAGTACGAGCAGTACTTC
CDR3aa: CASSLLAQEYEQYF

abundance: .
d_gene: .
v_gene: TRBV11-3
j_gene: TRBJ1-3
CDR3nt: TGTGCCAGCAGCTTAGAGGGACTGCGGGACACCATATATTTT
CDR3aa: CASSLEGLRDTIYF

abundance: once
d_gene: .
v_gene: TRBV5-1
j_gene: TRBJ1-2
CDR3nt: TGCGCCAGCAGAGGAGGACAGCTAGCTAACTATGGCTACACCTTC
CDR3aa: CASRGGQLANYGYTF

abundance: .
d_gene: TRBD1
v_gene: TRBV12-5
j_gene: TRBJ2-7
CDR3nt: TGTGCTAGTGGTTTGGCTAAAGGACAGGGGAGTAACGAGCAGTACTTC
CDR3aa: CASGLAKGQGSNEQYF

abundance: .
d_gene: .
v_gene: TRBV27
j_gene: TRBJ2-1
CDR3nt: TGTGCCAGCAGTTTATCGCACAACTACAATGAGCAGTTCTTC
CDR3aa: CASSLSHNYNEQFF

abundance: .
d_gene: TRBD1
v_gene: TRBV9
j_gene: TRBJ2-1
CDR3nt: TGTGCCAGCAGCGTACCCGGGACAGGTACCTACAATGAGCAGTTCTTC
CDR3aa: CASSVPGTGTYNEQFF

abundance: once
d_gene: .
v_gene: TRBV7-9
j_gene: TRBJ2-7
CDR3nt: TGTGCCAGCAGCTTTTATCCGGAGAGCTCCTACGAGCAGTACTTC
CDR3aa: CASSFYPESSYEQYF

abundance: once
d_gene: TRBD2
v_gene: TRBV3-1/TRBV3-2
j_gene: TRBJ2-6
CDR3nt: TGTGCCAGCAGCCAAGATGGGATGCGGGAGTGGGCTTTGGGGGCCAACGTCCTGACTTTC
CDR3aa: CASSQDGMREWALGANVLTF

abundance: .
d_gene: TRBD1
v_gene: TRBV10-3
j_gene: TRBJ2-2
CDR3nt: TGTGCCATCAGTTTTGGACAGGGGAACACCGGGGAGCTGTTTTTT
CDR3aa: CAISFGQGNTGELFF

abundance: .
d_gene: .
v_gene: TRBV27
j_gene: TRBJ2-3
CDR3nt: TGTGCCAGCAGTTTATTACTAGCTGACTCCACAGATACGCAGTATTTT
CDR3aa: CASSLLLADSTDTQYF

abundance: .
d_gene: .
v_gene: TRBV10-3
j_gene: TRBJ2-3
CDR3nt: TGTGCCATCAGTGGGCGGGACAGTGCTAGCACAGATACGCAGTATTTT
CDR3aa: CAISGRDSASTDTQYF

abundance: .
d_gene: .
v_gene: TRBV6-1
j_gene: TRBJ2-2
CDR3nt: TGTGCCAGCAGTGAAGTCGGGGGAAGTGAGGGGAACACCGGGGAGCTGTTTTTT
CDR3aa: CASSEVGGSEGNTGELFF

abundance: .
d_gene: TRBD2
v_gene: TRBV9
j_gene: TRBJ2-1
CDR3nt: TGTGCCAGCATCGTAGCGGGCAATGAGCAGTTCTTC
CDR3aa: CASIVAGNEQFF

abundance: .
d_gene: .
v_gene: TRBV25-1
j_gene: TRBJ2-7
CDR3nt: TGTGCCAGCAGTGAACACAGGGACTACGAGCAGTACTTC
CDR3aa: CASSEHRDYEQYF

abundance: .
d_gene: .
v_gene: TRBV10-3
j_gene: TRBJ2-3
CDR3nt: TGTGCCAGCACCGCCGGGGGCACAGATACGCAGTATTTT
CDR3aa: CASTAGGTDTQYF

abundance: .
d_gene: .
v_gene: TRBV3-1/TRBV3-2
j_gene: TRBJ2-3
CDR3nt: TGTGCCAGCAGCCAAGACCTAGCAGATACGCAGTATTTT
CDR3aa: CASSQDLADTQYF

abundance: .
d_gene: TRBD1
v_gene: TRBV28
j_gene: TRBJ1-2
CDR3nt: TGTGCCAGCAGTCTCCAGGGGGCGGGGTGGAATGGCTACACCTTC
CDR3aa: CASSLQGAGWNGYTF

abundance: .
d_gene: .
v_gene: TRBV2
j_gene: TRBJ1-4
CDR3nt: TGTGCCAGCATGTACCGGGACAAAGGAGAAAAACTGTTTTTT
CDR3aa: CASMYRDKGEKLFF

abundance: .
d_gene: TRBD2
v_gene: TRBV20-1
j_gene: TRBJ2-7
CDR3nt: TGCAGTGCCAGAGGGGAGGGCCGGGAGTACTTC
CDR3aa: CSARGEGREYF

abundance: .
d_gene: .
v_gene: TRBV15
j_gene: TRBJ1-1
CDR3nt: TGTGCCACCAGCAGAGTAGGAGGTTCTGAAGCTTTCTTT
CDR3aa: CATSRVGGSEAFF

abundance: .
d_gene: TRBD2
v_gene: TRBV9
j_gene: TRBJ2-3
CDR3nt: TGTGCCAGCAGCGGCGGGGGACTAGCGGGAGGGTCGTCAGATACGCAGTATTTT
CDR3aa: CASSGGGLAGGSSDTQYF

abundance: .
d_gene: .
v_gene: TRBV29-1
j_gene: TRBJ2-7
CDR3nt: TGCAGCGCTCGGGACTCCACCTACGAGCAGTACTTC
CDR3aa: CSARDSTYEQYF

abundance: .
d_gene: .
v_gene: TRBV29-1
j_gene: TRBJ2-7
CDR3nt: TGCAGCGTTGTCTCGGGGAACTACGAGCAGTACTTC
CDR3aa: CSVVSGNYEQYF

abundance: .
d_gene: TRBD2
v_gene: TRBV20-1
j_gene: TRBJ2-3
CDR3nt: TGCAGTGCTAGTTCCGGGACTAGTCAGTTGACGGGTACGCAGTATTTT
CDR3aa: CSASSGTSQLTGTQYF

abundance: .
d_gene: .
v_gene: TRBV6-5
j_gene: TRBJ2-7
CDR3nt: TGTGCCACCAGGGGCAGCTACGAGCAGTACTTC
CDR3aa: CATRGSYEQYF